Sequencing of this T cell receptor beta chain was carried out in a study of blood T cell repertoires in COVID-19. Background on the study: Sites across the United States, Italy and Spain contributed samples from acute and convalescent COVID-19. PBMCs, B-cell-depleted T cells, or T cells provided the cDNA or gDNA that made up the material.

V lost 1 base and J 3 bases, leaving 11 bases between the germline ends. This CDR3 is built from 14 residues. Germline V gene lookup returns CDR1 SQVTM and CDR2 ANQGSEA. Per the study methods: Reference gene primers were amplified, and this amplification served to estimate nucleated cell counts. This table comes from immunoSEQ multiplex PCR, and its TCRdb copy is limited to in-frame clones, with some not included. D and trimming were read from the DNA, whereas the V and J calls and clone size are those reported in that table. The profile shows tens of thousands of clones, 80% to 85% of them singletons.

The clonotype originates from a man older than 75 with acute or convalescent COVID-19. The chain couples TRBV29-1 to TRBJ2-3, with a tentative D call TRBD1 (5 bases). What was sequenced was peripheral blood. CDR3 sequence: CSVEGAGRTDTQYF. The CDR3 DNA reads TGCAGCGTTGAAGGAGCAGGGCGGACAGATACGCAGTATTTT.